One and the same sample provided the 20 T cell receptor beta chains below, sequenced in a study of spatial heterogeneity in lung cancer. Each CDR3 protein is one row after TCRdb ran MiXCR on the 5' RACE reads. The sample contains some 54,000 distinct CDR3 sequences, roughly 7.4% of which appear only once. Time point reported: blood at routine non-recurrence follow-up after resection. Extraction of whole RNA from tumor, nontumor lung or frozen PBMC preceded unsorted sequencing. The sequencing here drew on PBMCs, taken at follow-up. These receptors originate from a female donor with early-stage non-small cell lung cancer.

In its sample, this clonotype was seen a few times. This chain connects TRBV12-3 or TRBV12-4 to TRBJ1-4; D is undetermined. V lost 6 bases, J lost 8 bases, and 19 bases lay in between. The CDR3 consists of 15 residues. CDR3: CASSRRRGSREKLFF. The CDR3 DNA sequence: TGTGCCAGCAGCCGCCGACGAGGCTCGAGGGAAAAACTGTTTTTT.

There are many counts of this clonotype. V gene TRBV5-1 combines with J gene TRBJ1-6, with 9 bases lining up with TRBD1. Germline CDR1 and CDR2: SGHRS and YFSETQ. CDR3 length: 15 amino acids. The V segment lost 0 bases and the J segment 10 bases; nucleotides outside the gene matches: 5. The CDR3 loop reads CASSLAGTGYSPLHF. The CDR3 bases are TGCGCCAGCAGCTTGGCCGGGACAGGGTACTCACCCCTCCACTTT.

This clonotype was seen at least ten times. The J gene is TRBJ1-3, the V gene TRBV7-2; tentative D call: TRBD1 (5 bases). CDR1 and CDR2 from the germline V gene are SGHTA and FQGNSA. The length of the CDR3 is 17 residues. Trimming removed 5 bases at V and 0 bases at J, with 17 bases between. The CDR3 sequence is CASSPRQGVLSGNTIYF. The CDR3 DNA is TGTGCCAGCAGCCCCCGTCAGGGAGTGCTCTCTGGAAACACCATATATTTT.

Many counts were recorded for this clonotype. The chain combines TRBV29-1 with TRBJ2-3, with D possibly called TRBD1 or TRBD2 (5 bases each). This CDR3 has 16 residues. Trimming took off 5 bases at V and 3 bases at J, with 21 bases between the two ends. CDR1 and CDR2 from the germline V gene are SQVTM and ANQGSEA. The CDR3 is CSVLGGTPVGTDTQYF. The DNA of the CDR3 is TGCAGCGTTCTTGGGGGAACTCCGGTCGGGACAGATACGCAGTATTTT.

The table lists this clonotype with many counts. This chain joins TRBV5-5 and TRBJ2-7; 7 bases are shared with TRBD1. Germline assignment: CDR1 SGHKS and CDR2 YYEKEE (reference sequence). This CDR3 has 15 amino acids. With 4 bases clipped from V and 2 bases from J, the junction kept 9 bases outside the gene matches. The CDR3 DNA reads as TGTGCCAGCAGCCCCGAGGGGGCCCGTCCCTACGAGCAGTACTTC. Protein sequence: CASSPEGARPYEQYF.

This clonotype came up a few times. The chain links TRBV6-2 or TRBV6-3 to TRBJ1-2, with 8 bases aligning to TRBD1. Germline trimming cut 6 bases from V and 7 bases from J; bases unmatched to any gene: 10. Germline loops: CDR1 MNHEY, CDR2 SVGEGT. This CDR3 comprises 14 residues. The CDR3 loop reads CASRSTGTGAGYTF. In nucleotides, the CDR3 is TGTGCCAGCAGATCCACCGGGACAGGAGCTGGCTACACCTTC.

This clonotype was seen repeatedly, ten times or more. The chain has TRBV10-3 and TRBJ1-1; D might be TRBD1 (6 bases). Between the trimmed V and J ends, which lost 3 bases and 5 bases, there was a span of 16 bases. Germline V lookup: CDR1 ENHRY, CDR2 SYGVKD. The CDR3 spans 15 residues. This CDR3 reads CAISDGGGLGTEAFF. DNA for the CDR3: TGTGCCATCAGTGATGGCGGGGGGCTGGGGACTGAAGCTTTCTTT.

In its sample, this clonotype was seen many times. The chain has TRBV12-3 or TRBV12-4 and TRBJ2-3; the match to TRBD2 covers 9 bases. V shed 6 bases and J 1 base; nucleotides not matched to a gene: 2. The CDR3 contains 14 residues. For the CDR3, the DNA is TGTGCCAGCAGGAGGACTAGCGGCACAGATACGCAGTATTTT. This sequence encodes CASRRTSGTDTQYF.

This clonotype turned up a few times. This chain joins TRBV9 and TRBJ2-2, with D tentatively TRBD1 (5 bases). Deletions cut 2 bases from V and 1 base from J, with 12 bases between. Germline V gene data show CDR1 as SGDLS and CDR2 as YYNGEE. This CDR3 region has 16 residues. The CDR3 spells CASSVTIGQNTGELFF. CDR3 DNA sequence: TGTGCCAGCAGCGTCACCATAGGACAGAACACCGGGGAGCTGTTTTTT.

At least ten counts were recorded for this clonotype. The chain combines TRBV6-5 with TRBJ1-1; D call uncertain. Germline lookup yields CDR1 MNHEY and CDR2 SVGAGI. Trimming took 5 bases from V and 2 from J, leaving 12 bases between them. The CDR3 is made up of 14 amino acids. CDR3 sequence reads: CASSPPQGNTEAFF. In DNA, the CDR3 is TGTGCCAGCAGTCCTCCCCAAGGTAACACTGAAGCTTTCTTT.

This clonotype was seen repeatedly, ten times or more. The chain carries TRBV7-2 and TRBJ1-1; TRBD1 aligns across 10 bases. The CDR3 totals 16 residues. Germline loops: CDR1 SGHTA, CDR2 FQGNSA. Trimming cost V 8 bases and J 4 bases; bases outside gene matches: 13. Here the CDR3 reads CASGPRDRGPATEAFF. CDR3 DNA: TGTGCCAGCGGGCCCCGGGACAGGGGCCCGGCCACTGAAGCTTTCTTT.

This clonotype was picked up a small number of times. J is TRBJ1-4 and V is TRBV5-1; no firm D call. From germline, CDR1 is SGHRS and CDR2 YFSETQ. V shed 5 bases and J shed 8 bases, with 13 bases lying between them. The CDR3 loop spans 13 amino acids. CDR3 coding DNA: TGCGCCAGCAGGCAGGCGACGAGAGAAAAACTGTTTTTT. Amino acid sequence: CASRQATREKLFF.

This clonotype occurred many times. The CDR3 region is CASSPSTRGNEQFF. Written as DNA, the CDR3 is TGTGCCAGCAGCCCCTCGACTAGAGGCAATGAGCAGTTCTTC. The V call is TRBV7-3, the J call TRBJ2-1, with D possibly matching TRBD2 (6 bases). Trimming took off 5 bases at V and 6 bases at J, with 14 bases between the two ends. Germline loops: CDR1 SGHTA, CDR2 FQGTGA. This CDR3 region has 14 residues.

The chain links TRBV6-6 to TRBJ2-1; TRBD2 matches 7 bases. The J segment lost 2 bases and the V segment lost 3 bases, leaving 10 bases of the junction unmatched. The CDR3 has 17 residues. The germline V gene encodes CDR1 MNHNY and CDR2 SVGAGI (reference sequence). The CDR3 bases are TGTGCCAGCAGTTATAAGGCTTCCCGGGGGGCCTACAATGAGCAGTTCTTC. Translation: CASSYKASRGAYNEQFF.

This clonotype was found a few times. The chain uses TRBV4-2 and TRBJ2-7; maybe TRBD1 (6 bases). V lost 1 base and J lost 5, with 18 bases in between. CDR3 length: 16 amino acids. CDR1 is LGHNA, CDR2 YNFKEQ, per germline. This CDR3 is CASSQGPPGAGNEQYF. The CDR3 DNA reads as TGTGCCAGCAGCCAAGGCCCCCCAGGGGCAGGTAACGAGCAGTACTTC.

This clonotype was seen ten or more times. V and J are TRBV28 and TRBJ1-2; 9 bases align to TRBD1. This CDR3 comprises 14 residues. The ends lost 3 bases at V and 4 bases at J; junction bases unmatched: 3. In germline, CDR1 is MDHEN, CDR2 SYDVKM. CDR3 sequence reads: CASSFGTGTYGYTF. CDR3 DNA: TGTGCCAGCAGTTTCGGGACAGGGACCTATGGCTACACCTTC.

Many counts were recorded for this clonotype. The chain is built from TRBV4-2 and TRBJ2-3; D is undetermined. CDR1 is LGHNA and CDR2 is YNFKEQ in the germline V gene. The V end lost 1 base, the J end lost 0 bases, and 8 bases lay between the germline ends. The CDR3 loop spans 15 amino acids. The CDR3 DNA reads TGTGCCAGCAGCCAAGGACTCGCTAGCACAGATACGCAGTATTTT. Translating it yields CASSQGLASTDTQYF.

This clonotype was detected many times. The V call is TRBV7-9, the J call TRBJ2-1; TRBD1 might be the D (5 bases). The CDR3 covers 18 residues. V lost 1 base and J 0 bases, leaving 16 bases between the germline ends. Germline V gene lookup returns CDR1 SEHNR and CDR2 FQNEAQ (reference sequence). CDR3 sequence (DNA): TGTGCCAGCAGCTTAGTGGGTGGCAGGGAAGCCTCCTACAATGAGCAGTTCTTC. Translated, it gives CASSLVGGREASYNEQFF.

This clonotype was seen at least ten times. The rearrangement joins TRBV24-1 to TRBJ2-2; TRBD2 aligns across 9 bases. The CDR3 sequence is 15 residues long. Germline V gives CDR1 KGHDR, CDR2 SFDVKD. The junction had 6 bases not matched to a gene; V was cut back by 6 bases and J by 5 bases. The CDR3 nucleotides read TGTGCCACCAGTAATAGCGGGGGAAATACCGGGGAGCTGTTTTTT. Its translation is CATSNSGGNTGELFF.

In its sample, this clonotype was seen many times. The chain couples TRBV5-1 to TRBJ2-5; 8 bases agree with TRBD1. Germline CDR1 reads SGHRS; CDR2 reads YFSETQ. This CDR3 has 14 residues. V shed 2 bases and J 4 bases; nucleotides not matched to a gene: 4. Here the CDR3 reads CASSLPTGGETQYF. The CDR3 bases are TGCGCCAGCAGCTTACCTACAGGGGGAGAGACCCAGTACTTC.